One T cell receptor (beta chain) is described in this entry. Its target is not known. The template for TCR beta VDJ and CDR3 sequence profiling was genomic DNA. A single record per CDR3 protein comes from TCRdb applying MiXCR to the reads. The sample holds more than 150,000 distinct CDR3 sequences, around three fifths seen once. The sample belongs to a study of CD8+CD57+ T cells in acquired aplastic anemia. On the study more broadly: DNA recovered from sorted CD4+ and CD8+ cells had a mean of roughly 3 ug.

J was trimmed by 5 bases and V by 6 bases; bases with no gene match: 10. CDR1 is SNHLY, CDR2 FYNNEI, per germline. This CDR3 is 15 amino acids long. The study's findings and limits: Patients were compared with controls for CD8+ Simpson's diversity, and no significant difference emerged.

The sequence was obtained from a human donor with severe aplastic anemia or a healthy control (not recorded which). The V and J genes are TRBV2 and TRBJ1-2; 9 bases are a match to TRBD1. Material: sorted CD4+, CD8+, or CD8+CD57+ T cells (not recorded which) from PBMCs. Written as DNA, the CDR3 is TGTGCCAGCAGGCCTACAGGGGGCTCGGGGTATGGCTACACCTTC. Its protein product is CASRPTGGSGYGYTF.